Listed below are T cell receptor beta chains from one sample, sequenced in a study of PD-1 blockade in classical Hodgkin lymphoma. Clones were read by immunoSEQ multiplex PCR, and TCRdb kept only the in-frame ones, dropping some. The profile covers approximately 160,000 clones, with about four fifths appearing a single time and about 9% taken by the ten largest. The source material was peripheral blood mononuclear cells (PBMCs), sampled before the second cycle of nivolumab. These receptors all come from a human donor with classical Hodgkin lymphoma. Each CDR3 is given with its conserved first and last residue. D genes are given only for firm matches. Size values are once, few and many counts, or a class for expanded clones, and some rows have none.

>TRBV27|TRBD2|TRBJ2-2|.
TGTGCCAGCAGTTTATACAGCGGGGGGGCTGGTGGCGGGGAGCTGTTTTTT
CASSLYSGGAGGGELFF
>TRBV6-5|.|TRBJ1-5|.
TGTGCCAGCAGTTATCGAGGCGGGAATCAAGCCCAGCATTTT
CASSYRGGNQAQHF
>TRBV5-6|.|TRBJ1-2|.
TGTGCCAGCAGCCCCAGTGGGGGGAACTATGGCTACACCTTC
CASSPSGGNYGYTF
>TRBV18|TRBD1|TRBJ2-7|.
TGTGCCAGCTCACCGGAACAGGGGGCCTACGAGCAGTACTTC
CASSPEQGAYEQYF
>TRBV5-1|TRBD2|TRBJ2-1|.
TGCGCCAGCAGCTTAGTGGCGACTAGCGGGGTTAGTAATGAGCAGTTCTTC
CASSLVATSGVSNEQFF
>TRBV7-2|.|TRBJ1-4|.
TGTGCCAGCAGCTTGTATAATGAAAAACTGTTTTTT
CASSLYNEKLFF
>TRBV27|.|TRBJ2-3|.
TGTGCCAGCAGTTCTCCACGGGAGCTCGGGTCGGATACGCAGTATTTT
CASSSPRELGSDTQYF
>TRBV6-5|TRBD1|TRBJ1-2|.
TGTGCCATCAGGGGACAGGGCGGGAGGTATGGCTACACCTTC
CAIRGQGGRYGYTF
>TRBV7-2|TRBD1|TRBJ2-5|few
TGTGCCAGCAGCTTTGTCGGGACAGGCTTACAAGAGACCCAGTACTTC
CASSFVGTGLQETQYF
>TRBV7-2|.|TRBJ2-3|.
TGTGCCAGCAGCTTAGCAGGCAGGGGCATTACAGATACGCAGTATTTT
CASSLAGRGITDTQYF
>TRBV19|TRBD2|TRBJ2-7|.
TGTGCCAGTAGTATGTCTGGCGGGAGCTACGAGCAGTACTTC
CASSMSGGSYEQYF
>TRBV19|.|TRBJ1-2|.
TGTGCCAGTAGTATTTTGTGGGTTGGGGCCCCATATGGCTACACCTTC
CASSILWVGAPYGYTF
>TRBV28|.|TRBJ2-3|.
TGTGCCAGCCGAAGGGACCCTAGCACAGATACGCAGTATTTT
CASRRDPSTDTQYF
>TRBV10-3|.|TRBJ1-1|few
TGTGCCATCAGTGAACGCAGGGAGGACACTGAAGCTTTCTTT
CAISERREDTEAFF